A selection of T cell receptor beta chains follows, all from one sample in a study of CD4 and CD8 cells across lung adenocarcinoma regions. TCRdb reanalysed the PCR reads using MiXCR and keeps one entry per CDR3 protein. The table lists just over 7,500 distinct CDR3 sequences, roughly 42% of them singletons. Material: CD8+ T cells from the center of a lung tumor. These receptors all come from a male donor with lung adenocarcinoma. The CD4 and CD8 labels of this study may be unreliable. CDR3s include the opening cysteine and the closing phenylalanine or tryptophan.

v_gene: TRBV4-1; CDR3aa: CASSQDGALPEDTQYF
v_gene: TRBV6-5; CDR3aa: CASSFGTSAYEQYF
v_gene: TRBV6-1; CDR3aa: CASRSGLGGDTQYF
v_gene: TRBV5-8; CDR3aa: CASSPGVLEQYF
v_gene: TRBV6-4; CDR3aa: CARGERAKDTQYF
v_gene: TRBV6-2/TRBV6-3; CDR3aa: CASTPQRGAGDTQYF
v_gene: TRBV6-1; CDR3aa: CASRQAGVGKRNEQFF
v_gene: TRBV27; CDR3aa: CASSLTTRAYEQYF
v_gene: TRBV3-1; CDR3aa: CASSLGQLTGELFF
v_gene: TRBV28; CDR3aa: CASSFLLAGGGETQYF
v_gene: TRBV12-3/TRBV12-4; CDR3aa: CASSLNIAGYEQYF
v_gene: TRBV11-3; CDR3aa: CASSLGDSKETQYF
v_gene: TRBV7-3; CDR3aa: CASSRAEGSYNEQFF
v_gene: TRBV5-6; CDR3aa: CASSFGDRVISPLHF
v_gene: TRBV6-4; CDR3aa: CASSPQPSGSTDTQYF
v_gene: TRBV6-1; CDR3aa: CASIYAVSTGTQYF